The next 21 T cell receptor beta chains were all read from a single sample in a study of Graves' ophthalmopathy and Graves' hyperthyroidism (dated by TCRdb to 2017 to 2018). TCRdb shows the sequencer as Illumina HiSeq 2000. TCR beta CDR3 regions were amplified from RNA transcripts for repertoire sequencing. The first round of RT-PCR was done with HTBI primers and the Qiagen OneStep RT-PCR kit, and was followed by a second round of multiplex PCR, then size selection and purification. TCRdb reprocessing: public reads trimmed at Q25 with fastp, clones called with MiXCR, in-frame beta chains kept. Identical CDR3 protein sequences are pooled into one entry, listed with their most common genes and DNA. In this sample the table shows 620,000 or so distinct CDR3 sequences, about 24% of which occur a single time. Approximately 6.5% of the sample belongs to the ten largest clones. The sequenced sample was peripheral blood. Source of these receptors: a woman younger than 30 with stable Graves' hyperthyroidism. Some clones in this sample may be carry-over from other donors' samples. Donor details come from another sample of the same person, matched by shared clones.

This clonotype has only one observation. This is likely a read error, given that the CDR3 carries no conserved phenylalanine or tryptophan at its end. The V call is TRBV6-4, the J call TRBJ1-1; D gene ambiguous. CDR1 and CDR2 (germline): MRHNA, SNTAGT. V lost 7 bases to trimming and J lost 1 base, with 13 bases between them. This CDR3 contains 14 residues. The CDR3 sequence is CASKNDRRNTEAFL. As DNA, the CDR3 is TGTGCCAGCAAAAACGATCGACGGAACACTGAAGCTTTCTTA.

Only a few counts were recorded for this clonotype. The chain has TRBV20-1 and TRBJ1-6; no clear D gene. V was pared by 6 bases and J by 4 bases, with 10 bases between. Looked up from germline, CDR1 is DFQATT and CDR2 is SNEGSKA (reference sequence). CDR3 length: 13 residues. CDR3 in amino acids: CSAPPGYNSPLHF. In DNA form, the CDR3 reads TGCAGTGCCCCTCCGGGATATAATTCACCCCTCCACTTT.

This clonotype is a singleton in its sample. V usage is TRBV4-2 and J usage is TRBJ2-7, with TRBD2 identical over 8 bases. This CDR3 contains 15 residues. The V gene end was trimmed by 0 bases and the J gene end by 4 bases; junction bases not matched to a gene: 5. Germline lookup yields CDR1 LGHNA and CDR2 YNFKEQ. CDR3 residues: CASSQDFRGGYEQYF. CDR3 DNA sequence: TGTGCCAGCAGCCAAGATTTTCGGGGGGGGTACGAGCAGTACTTC.

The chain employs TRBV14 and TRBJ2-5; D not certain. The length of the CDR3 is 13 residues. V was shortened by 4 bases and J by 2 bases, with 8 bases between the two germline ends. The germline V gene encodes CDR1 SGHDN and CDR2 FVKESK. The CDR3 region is CASSRSDQETQYF. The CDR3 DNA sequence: TGTGCCAGCAGCCGGTCAGATCAAGAGACCCAGTACTTC. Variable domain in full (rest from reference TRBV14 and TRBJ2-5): EAGVTQFPSHSVIEKGQTVTLRCDPISGHDNLYWYRRVMGKEIKFLLHFVKESKQDESGMPNNRFLAERTGGTYSTLKVQPAELEDSGVYFCASSRSDQETQYFGPGTRLLVL.

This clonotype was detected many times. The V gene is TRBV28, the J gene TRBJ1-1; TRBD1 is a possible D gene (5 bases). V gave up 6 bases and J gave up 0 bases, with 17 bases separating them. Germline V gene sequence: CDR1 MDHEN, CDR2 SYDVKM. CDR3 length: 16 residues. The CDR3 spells CASRGLHPRMNTEAFF. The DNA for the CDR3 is TGTGCCAGCAGGGGACTCCACCCTCGTATGAACACTGAAGCTTTCTTT.

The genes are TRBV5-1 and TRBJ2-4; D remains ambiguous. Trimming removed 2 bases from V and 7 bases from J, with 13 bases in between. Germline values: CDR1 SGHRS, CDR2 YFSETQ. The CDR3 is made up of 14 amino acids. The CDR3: CASSFGGVPNIQYF. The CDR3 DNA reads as TGCGCCAGCAGCTTCGGCGGCGTTCCGAACATTCAGTACTTC.

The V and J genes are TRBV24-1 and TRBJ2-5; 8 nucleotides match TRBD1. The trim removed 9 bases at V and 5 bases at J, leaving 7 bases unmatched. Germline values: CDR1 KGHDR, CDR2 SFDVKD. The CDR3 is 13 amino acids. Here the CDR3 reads CATAGQAFETQYF. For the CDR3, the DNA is TGTGCCACCGCGGGACAGGCGTTTGAGACCCAGTACTTC.

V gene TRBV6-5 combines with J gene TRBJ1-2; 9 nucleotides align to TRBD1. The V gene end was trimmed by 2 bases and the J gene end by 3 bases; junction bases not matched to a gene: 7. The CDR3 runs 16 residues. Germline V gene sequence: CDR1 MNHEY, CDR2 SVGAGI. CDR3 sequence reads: CASSYRRDRGDYGYTF. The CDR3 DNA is TGTGCCAGCAGTTACCGCCGTGACAGGGGGGACTATGGCTACACCTTC.

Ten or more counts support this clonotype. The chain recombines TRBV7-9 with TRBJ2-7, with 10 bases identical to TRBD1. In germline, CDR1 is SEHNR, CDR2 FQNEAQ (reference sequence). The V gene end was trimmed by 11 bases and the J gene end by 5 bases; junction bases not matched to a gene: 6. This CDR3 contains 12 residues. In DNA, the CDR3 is TGTGCCGGCGGGACAGGGGTTCACGAGCAGTACTTC. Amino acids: CAGGTGVHEQYF.

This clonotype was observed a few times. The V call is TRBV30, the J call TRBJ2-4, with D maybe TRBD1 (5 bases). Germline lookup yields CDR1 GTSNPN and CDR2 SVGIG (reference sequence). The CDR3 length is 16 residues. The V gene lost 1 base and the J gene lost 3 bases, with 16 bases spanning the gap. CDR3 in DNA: TGTGCCTGGAGTGGGGGCCCGGGTGATGGCAAAAACATTCAGTACTTC. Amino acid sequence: CAWSGGPGDGKNIQYF.

The CDR3 is CATQGRNTGELFF. CDR3 DNA sequence: TGTGCCACCCAAGGGCGGAACACCGGGGAGCTGTTTTTT. The J gene is TRBJ2-2, the V gene TRBV24-1; D is unclear. With 9 bases removed from V and 1 base from J, the gap between germline ends came to 8 bases. Germline V lookup: CDR1 KGHDR, CDR2 SFDVKD. The CDR3 has 13 amino acids.

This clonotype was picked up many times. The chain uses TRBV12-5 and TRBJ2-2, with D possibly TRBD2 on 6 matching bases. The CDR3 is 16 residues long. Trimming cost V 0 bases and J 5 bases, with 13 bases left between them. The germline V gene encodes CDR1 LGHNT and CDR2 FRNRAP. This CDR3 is CASGLVVGRGTGELFF. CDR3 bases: TGTGCTAGTGGTTTGGTAGTGGGCCGGGGGACCGGGGAGCTGTTTTTT.

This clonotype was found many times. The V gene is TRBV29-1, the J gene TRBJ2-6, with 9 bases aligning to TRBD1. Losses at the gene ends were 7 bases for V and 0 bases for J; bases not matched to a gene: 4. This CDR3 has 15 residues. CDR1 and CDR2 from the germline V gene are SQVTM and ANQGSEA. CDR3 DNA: TGCAGCGCTAAGACAGGGGGCTCTGGGGCCAACGTCCTGACTTTC. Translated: CSAKTGGSGANVLTF.

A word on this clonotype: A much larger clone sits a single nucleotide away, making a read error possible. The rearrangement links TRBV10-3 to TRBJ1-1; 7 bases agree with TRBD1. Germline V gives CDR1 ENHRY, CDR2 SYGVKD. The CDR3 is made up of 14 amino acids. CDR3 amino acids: CAISDRDSFESACF. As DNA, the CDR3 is TGTGCCATCAGTGATCGGGACAGCTTTGAGTCGGCTTGCTTT.

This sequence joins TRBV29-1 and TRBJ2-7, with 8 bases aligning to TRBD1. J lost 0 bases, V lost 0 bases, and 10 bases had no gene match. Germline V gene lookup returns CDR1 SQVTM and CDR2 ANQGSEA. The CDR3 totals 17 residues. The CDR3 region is CSVEDPDREFPSYEQYF. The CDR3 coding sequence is TGCAGCGTTGAAGATCCGGACAGGGAGTTCCCCTCCTACGAGCAGTACTTC.

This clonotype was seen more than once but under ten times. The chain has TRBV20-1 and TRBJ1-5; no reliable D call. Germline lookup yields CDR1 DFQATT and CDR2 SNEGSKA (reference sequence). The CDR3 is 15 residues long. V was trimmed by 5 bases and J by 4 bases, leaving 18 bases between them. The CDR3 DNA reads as TGCAGTGCTGCCGTGATCGGCGGCGCGAATCAGCCCCAGCATTTT. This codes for CSAAVIGGANQPQHF.

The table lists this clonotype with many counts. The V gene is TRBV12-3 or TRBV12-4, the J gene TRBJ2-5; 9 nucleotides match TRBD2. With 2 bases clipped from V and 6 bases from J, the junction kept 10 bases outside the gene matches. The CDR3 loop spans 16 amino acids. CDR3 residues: CASSLWDQRGVKTQYF. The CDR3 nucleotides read TGTGCCAGCAGTTTATGGGACCAGCGGGGGGTGAAGACCCAGTACTTC.

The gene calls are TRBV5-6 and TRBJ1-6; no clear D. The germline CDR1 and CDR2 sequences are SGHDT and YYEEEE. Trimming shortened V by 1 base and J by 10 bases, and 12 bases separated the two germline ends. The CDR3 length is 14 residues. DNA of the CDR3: TGTGCCAGCAGCTTGTACTCCGCTCGGTCACCCCTCCACTTT. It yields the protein CASSLYSARSPLHF.

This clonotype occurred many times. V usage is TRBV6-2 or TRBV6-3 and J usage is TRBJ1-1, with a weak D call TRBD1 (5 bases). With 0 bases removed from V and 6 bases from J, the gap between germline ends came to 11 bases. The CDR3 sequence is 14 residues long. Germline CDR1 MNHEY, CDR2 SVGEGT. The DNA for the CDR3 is TGTGCCAGCAGTTACTCGCAGGGCCGGGCTGAAGCTTTCTTT. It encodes CASSYSQGRAEAFF.

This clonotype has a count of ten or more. DNA of the CDR3: TGTGCCAGCAGTGAAGCTCCGGGGGGCTTCTACGAGCAGTACTTC. It specifies CASSEAPGGFYEQYF. This chain connects TRBV6-1 to TRBJ2-7; D is possibly TRBD2 (7 bases). Germline CDR1 MNHNS, CDR2 SASEGT. The germline V and J ends were trimmed by 0 bases and 3 bases, with 12 bases remaining between them. The CDR3 runs to 15 residues.

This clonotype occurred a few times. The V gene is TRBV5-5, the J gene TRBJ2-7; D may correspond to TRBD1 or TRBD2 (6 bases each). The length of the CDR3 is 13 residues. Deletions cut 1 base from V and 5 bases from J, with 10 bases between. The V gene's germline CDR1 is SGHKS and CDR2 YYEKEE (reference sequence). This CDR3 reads CASSLIRGDEQYF. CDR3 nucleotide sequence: TGTGCCAGCAGCTTGATTAGGGGGGACGAGCAGTACTTC.